This T cell receptor (beta chain) was retrieved from a study of T-cell reconstitution after alpha-beta-depleted transplantation in children. This clonotype was found many times. With 1 base clipped from V and 2 bases from J, the junction kept 7 bases outside the gene matches. Looked up from germline, CDR1 is SGHAT and CDR2 is FQNNGV. This CDR3 region has 17 residues. It was with unique molecular identifiers that the TCRbeta library was prepared. From the PCR reads, TCRdb called clonotypes with MiXCR, one entry per CDR3 protein. The sample holds 490,000 or so distinct CDR3 sequences, around 12% seen once.

The receptor was derived from a human donor who donated a stem cell graft to a child with combined immunodeficiency. The chain joins TRBV11-2 to TRBJ2-5; 10 bases align to TRBD2. The starting material was PBMCs from the stem cell graft donor, obtained from the stem cell graft. The CDR3 nucleotides are TGTGCCAGCAGCTTAGTATCTAGCGGGGGACTACAAGAGACCCAGTACTTC. This codes for CASSLVSSGGLQETQYF.